The sequence of this T cell receptor beta chain was determined in a study of PD-1 blockade in classical Hodgkin lymphoma. The study's findings and limits: Reported baseline diversity: healthy donors highest, relapsed/refractory patients lowest. Sources of repertoire differences remain undefined, possibly disease activity or prior therapy.

The protocol was immunoSEQ multiplex PCR, while the TCRdb copy is restricted to in-frame clones and leaves out a portion. Among fewer than 35,000 clones listed, 91% were seen once. Germline V lookup: CDR1 SGHDN, CDR2 FVKESK. The germline V and J ends were trimmed by 7 bases and 7 bases, with 20 bases remaining between them. CDR3 length: 15 residues. Time point defined: newly diagnosed, previously untreated cHL patient sample. The authors used newly diagnosed, untreated classical Hodgkin lymphoma PBMCs as comparison. With respect to this clone: Its target is not known.

The chain has TRBV14 and TRBJ2-1; a weak D match, TRBD2 (7 bases). The TCR originated in a human donor with classical Hodgkin lymphoma. Material for sequencing was peripheral blood mononuclear cells (PBMCs). The CDR3 reads CASTEGGGTANEQFF. In nucleotides, the CDR3 is TGTGCCAGCACCGAAGGGGGGGGTACGGCGAATGAGCAGTTCTTC. The variable domain in full, with the rest retrieved from reference TRBV14 and TRBJ2-1, is EAGVTQFPSHSVIEKGQTVTLRCDPISGHDNLYWYRRVMGKEIKFLLHFVKESKQDESGMPNNRFLAERTGGTYSTLKVQPAELEDSGVYFCASTEGGGTANEQFFGPGTRLTVL.